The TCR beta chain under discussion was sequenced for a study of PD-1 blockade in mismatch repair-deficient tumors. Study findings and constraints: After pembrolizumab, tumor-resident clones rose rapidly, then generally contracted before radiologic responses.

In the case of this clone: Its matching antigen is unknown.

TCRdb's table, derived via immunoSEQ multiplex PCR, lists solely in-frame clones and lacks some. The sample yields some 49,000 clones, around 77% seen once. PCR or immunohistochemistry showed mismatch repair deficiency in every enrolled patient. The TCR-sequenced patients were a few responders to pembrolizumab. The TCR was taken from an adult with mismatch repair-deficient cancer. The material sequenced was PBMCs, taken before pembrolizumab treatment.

CDR3 protein: CASSYSGTLPYEQYF. The CDR3 bases are TGTGCCAGCAGTTACTCGGGGACACTTCCCTACGAGCAGTACTTC. The chain employs TRBV6-6 and TRBJ2-7; D possibly corresponds to TRBD1 (6 bases). CDR3 length equals 15 residues. V was cut by 0 bases and J by 2 bases, with 11 bases left in between. Germline V gene sequence: CDR1 MNHNY, CDR2 SVGAGI (reference sequence).